This T cell receptor beta chain is from a study of cytomegalovirus exposure and HLA in healthy donors. Amplification used 60 Vbeta primers and 13 Jbeta primers. Assay used: immunoSEQ multiplex PCR; TCRdb lists only in-frame clones, some missing. This repertoire comprises 90,000 to 130,000 clones; its ten largest clones make up 6.8%. Trimming left V 2 bases short and J 4 bases short, with 9 bases between. The germline V gene encodes CDR1 SGHRS and CDR2 YFSETQ. The length of the CDR3 is 13 residues. This TCR was sampled from a man aged 40-50 years in good health and CMV-seropositive. Sample: PBMCs. This chain links TRBV5-1 with TRBJ1-2; D uncertain. The CDR3 reads CASSFEPRYGYTF. As DNA, the CDR3 is TGCGCCAGCAGCTTTGAGCCTCGCTATGGCTACACCTTC.